This T cell receptor beta chain was recorded in a study of graft-versus-host responses after intestinal transplantation (dated by TCRdb to the early 2020s). At the level of the whole study: The transplants that recipients received were multivisceral, liver-intestinal, or isolated intestinal. Anti-thymocyte globulin induction was given to all recipients, followed by maintenance tacrolimus and steroids for around three years. Graft-versus-host and host-versus-graft alloreactive T cell clones were tracked in the graft, circulation and bone marrow after intestinal transplantation using bulk TCR-beta CDR3 sequencing. To identify alloreactive clones, pre-transplant mixed lymphocyte reaction products were sequenced and compared with unstimulated pre-transplant donor and recipient T cells. The cohort enrolled some 23 intestinal transplant recipients, one of whom was a retransplant, and 3 patients without pretransplant specimens were excluded. A peak of at least 4% donor T cells among recipient peripheral blood mononuclear cells was the definition used for donor T cell macrochimerism. Samples from a few later patients were sequenced in-house on an Illumina MiSeq with MiXCR processing rather than by the commercial service. Results and caveats for the whole study, not just this receptor: Peak levels of circulating GvH clones were associated with declines in HvG clones early after transplant. In the allografts of patients with donor T cell macrochimerism, GvH to HvG T cell clonal ratios were high. GvH clones were detected in recipient bone marrow, and some of these GvH clones were observed earlier in ileal mucosa or blood, consistent with an intestinal mucosal origin. The relatively low number and heterogeneity of intestinal transplant patients limited the conclusions.

The intended sense of this specimen's time point label: cells obtained before transplantation from donor or recipient. CD3+CD4+ and CD3+CD8+ populations were FACS-sorted from unstimulated pre-transplant donor and recipient cells taken from spleen or lymph nodes. Note on this clone: It lacks a known antigen. No much larger clonotype is one base removed from it; base qualities were not supplied.

Libraries were made using the immunoSEQ multiplex PCR assay. For most patients, genomic DNA was isolated with the Qiagen DNeasy Blood and Tissue Kit and shipped frozen to Adaptive Biotechnologies for TCR sequencing. Adaptive Biotechnologies carried out high-throughput TCR-beta CDR3 sequencing of genomic DNA for most patients. The authors' pipeline ran thus. TCR sequencing data were retrieved from Adaptive's ImmunoSEQ software for 15 to 20 patients, whereas a few other patients were processed with MiXCR and VDJtools. To correct CD4 versus CD8 sorting errors, sequences present in both subsets at a frequency ratio below 5:1 were removed. CDR3 nucleotide sequences shared between donor and recipient were removed because their origin could not be assigned. At least 2-fold expansion over unstimulated cells and a minimum CFSE-low frequency of 0.002% (template counts) or 0.001% (read counts) were required for clones to be classified as alloreactive. Clones were considered mappable if detected in sequenced pre-transplant spleen, lymph node, or MLR CFSE-low populations of the donor or recipient. The cumulative frequency of alloreactive clones was calculated as a percentage of all sequences, weighted by copy number. The table comes from immuneACCESS by way of TCRdb, which keeps in-frame sequences with V and J called. Part of the clones is missing from these tables; in studies checked, under half for an unresolved V gene and the rest for unknown reasons. V and J calls plus clone size are reproduced from that table; the DNA served to infer D and trimming. The sample records fewer than 110,000 clones, approximately 94% of which are singletons. The top ten clones comprise roughly 1% of the sample.

The receptor was isolated from a human donor who received an intestinal transplant. Specimen: unstimulated CD8+ T cells sorted from spleen or lymph node cells, collected before intestinal transplant.

The sequenced DNA: TGTGCCAGTAGTATACTAGCGGGGGGCCGACTCAATGAGCAGTTCTTC. Its protein product is CASSILAGGRLNEQFF. The chain couples TRBV19 to TRBJ2-1; 11 of the junction bases match TRBD2. From the germline V gene (reference sequence), CDR1 is LNHDA and CDR2 is SQIVND. Trimming takes 2 bases off V and 6 bases off J; junction bases not matched to a gene: 6. Inclusive of the bounding cysteine and phenylalanine, the CDR3 is 16 residues long. The only DNA kept is the CDR3, 48 bases in frame from the first base.